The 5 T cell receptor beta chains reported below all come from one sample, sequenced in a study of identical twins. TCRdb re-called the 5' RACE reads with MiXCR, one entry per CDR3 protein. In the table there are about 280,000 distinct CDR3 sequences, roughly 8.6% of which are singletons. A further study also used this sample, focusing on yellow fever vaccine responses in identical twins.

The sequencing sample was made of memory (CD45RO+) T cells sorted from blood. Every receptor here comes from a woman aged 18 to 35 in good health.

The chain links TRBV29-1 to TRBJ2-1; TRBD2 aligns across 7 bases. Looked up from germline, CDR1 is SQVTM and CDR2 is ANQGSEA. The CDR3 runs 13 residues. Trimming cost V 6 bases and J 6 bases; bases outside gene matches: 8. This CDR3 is CSVWTSNSNEQFF. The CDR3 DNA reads TGCAGCGTGTGGACTAGTAACTCCAATGAGCAGTTCTTC.

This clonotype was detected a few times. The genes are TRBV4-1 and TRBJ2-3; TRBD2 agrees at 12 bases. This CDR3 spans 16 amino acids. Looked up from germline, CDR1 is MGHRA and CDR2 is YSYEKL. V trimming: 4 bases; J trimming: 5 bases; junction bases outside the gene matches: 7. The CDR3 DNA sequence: TGCGCCAGCAGCCCTAGCGGGGGGGCCGTCGGAGATACGCAGTATTTT. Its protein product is CASSPSGGAVGDTQYF.

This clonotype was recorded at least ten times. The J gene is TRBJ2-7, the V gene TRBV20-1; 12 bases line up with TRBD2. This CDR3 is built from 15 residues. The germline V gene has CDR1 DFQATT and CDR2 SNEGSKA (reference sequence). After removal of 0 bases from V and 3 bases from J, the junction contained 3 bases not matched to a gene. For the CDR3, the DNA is TGCAGTGCTAGAGACCTAGCGGGAGGGGGCTACGAGCAGTACTTC. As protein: CSARDLAGGGYEQYF.

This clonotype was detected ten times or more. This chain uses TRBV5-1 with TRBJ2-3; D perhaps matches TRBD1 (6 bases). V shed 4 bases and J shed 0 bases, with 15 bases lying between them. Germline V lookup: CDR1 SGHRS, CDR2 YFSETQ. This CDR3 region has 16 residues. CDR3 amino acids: CASSAGQIASTDTQYF. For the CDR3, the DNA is TGCGCCAGCAGCGCTGGACAGATAGCTAGCACAGATACGCAGTATTTT.

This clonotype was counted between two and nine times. The CDR3 nucleotides read TGTGCCAGCAGTGAGGAGGGAGGGGCAGATACGCAGTATTTT. Amino acid sequence: CASSEEGGADTQYF. The chain is built from TRBV6-4 and TRBJ2-3; 7 positions agree with TRBD2. Looked up from germline, CDR1 is MRHNA and CDR2 is SNTAGT. V was clipped by 3 bases and J by 4 bases; unmatched bases: 4. The CDR3 is 14 residues long.